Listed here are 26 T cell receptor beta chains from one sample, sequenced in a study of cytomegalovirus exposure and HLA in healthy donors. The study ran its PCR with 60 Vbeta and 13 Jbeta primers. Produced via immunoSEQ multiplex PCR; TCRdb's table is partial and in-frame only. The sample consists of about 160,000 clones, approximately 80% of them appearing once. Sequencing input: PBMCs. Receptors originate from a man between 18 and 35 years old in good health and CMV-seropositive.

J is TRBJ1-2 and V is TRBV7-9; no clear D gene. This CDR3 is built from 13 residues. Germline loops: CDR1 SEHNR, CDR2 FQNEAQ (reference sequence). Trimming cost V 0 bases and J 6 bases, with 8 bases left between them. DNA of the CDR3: TGTGCCAGCAGCTTAGCTGAGGTGGATGGCTACACCTTC. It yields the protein CASSLAEVDGYTF.

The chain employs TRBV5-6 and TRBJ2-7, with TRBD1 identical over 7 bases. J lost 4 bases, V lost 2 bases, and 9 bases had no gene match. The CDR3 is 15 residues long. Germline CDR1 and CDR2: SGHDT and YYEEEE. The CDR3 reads CASSFSTGTEYEQYF. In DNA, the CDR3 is TGTGCCAGCAGCTTCTCTACCGGGACAGAGTACGAGCAGTACTTC.

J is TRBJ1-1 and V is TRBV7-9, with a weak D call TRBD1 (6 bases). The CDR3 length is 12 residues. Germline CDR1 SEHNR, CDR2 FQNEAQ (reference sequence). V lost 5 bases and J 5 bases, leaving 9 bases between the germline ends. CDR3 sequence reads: CASSHRVTEAFF. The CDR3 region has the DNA TGTGCCAGCAGCCACAGGGTTACTGAAGCTTTCTTT.

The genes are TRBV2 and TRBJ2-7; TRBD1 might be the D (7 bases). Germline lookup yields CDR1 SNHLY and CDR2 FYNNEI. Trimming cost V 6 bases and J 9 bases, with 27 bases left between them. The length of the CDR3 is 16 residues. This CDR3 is CASRGTSGGLKAGQYF. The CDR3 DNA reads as TGTGCCAGCAGGGGGACCTCAGGGGGTTTAAAAGCGGGGCAGTACTTC.

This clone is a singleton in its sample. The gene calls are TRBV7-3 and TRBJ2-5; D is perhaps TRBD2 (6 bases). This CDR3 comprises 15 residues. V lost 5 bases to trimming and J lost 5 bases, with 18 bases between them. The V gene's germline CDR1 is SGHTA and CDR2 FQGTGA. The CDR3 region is CASSPAGGLYETQYF. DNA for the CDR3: TGTGCCAGCAGCCCCGCTGGAGGGCTCTATGAGACCCAGTACTTC.

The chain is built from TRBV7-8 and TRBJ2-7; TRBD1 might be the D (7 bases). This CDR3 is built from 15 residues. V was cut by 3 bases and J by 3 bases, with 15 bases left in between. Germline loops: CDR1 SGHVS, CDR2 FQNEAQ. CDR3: CASSFGGGGIYEQYF. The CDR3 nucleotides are TGTGCCAGCAGCTTCGGAGGGGGCGGCATCTACGAGCAGTACTTC.

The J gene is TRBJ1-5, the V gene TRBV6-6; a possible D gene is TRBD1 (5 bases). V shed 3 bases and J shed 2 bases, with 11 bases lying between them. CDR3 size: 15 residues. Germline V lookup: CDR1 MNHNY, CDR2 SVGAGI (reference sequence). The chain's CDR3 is CASSYQGGGNQPQHF. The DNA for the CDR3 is TGTGCCAGCAGTTATCAGGGAGGTGGCAATCAGCCCCAGCATTTT.

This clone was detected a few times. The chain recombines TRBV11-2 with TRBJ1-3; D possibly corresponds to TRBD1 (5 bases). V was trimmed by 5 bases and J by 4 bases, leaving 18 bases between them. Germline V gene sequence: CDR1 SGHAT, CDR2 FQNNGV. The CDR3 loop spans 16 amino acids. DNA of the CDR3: TGTGCCAGCAGCCCAATATGGGGGGTCGAGGGAAACACCATATATTTT. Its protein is CASSPIWGVEGNTIYF.

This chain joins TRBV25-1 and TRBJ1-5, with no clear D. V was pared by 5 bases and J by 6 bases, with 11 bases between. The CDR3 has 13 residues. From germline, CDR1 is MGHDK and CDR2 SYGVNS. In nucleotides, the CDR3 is TGTGCCAGCAGTCTCCGAGGTGGTCAGCCCCAGCATTTT. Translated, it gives CASSLRGGQPQHF.

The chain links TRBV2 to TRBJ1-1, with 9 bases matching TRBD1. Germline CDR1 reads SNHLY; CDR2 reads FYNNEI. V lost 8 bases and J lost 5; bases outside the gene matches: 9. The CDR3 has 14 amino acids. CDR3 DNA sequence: TGTGCCAGCCTCCTGGGACAGGGAGTGACTGAAGCTTTCTTT. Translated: CASLLGQGVTEAFF.

This CDR3 reads CASSIVLADGADEQFF. In DNA form, the CDR3 reads TGTGCCAGTAGTATCGTACTAGCGGATGGCGCGGATGAGCAGTTCTTC. This chain links TRBV19 with TRBJ2-1; 8 positions match TRBD2. Germline assignment: CDR1 LNHDA and CDR2 SQIVND (reference sequence). V was pared by 3 bases and J by 8 bases, with 12 bases of the junction left unmatched. This CDR3 has 16 amino acids.

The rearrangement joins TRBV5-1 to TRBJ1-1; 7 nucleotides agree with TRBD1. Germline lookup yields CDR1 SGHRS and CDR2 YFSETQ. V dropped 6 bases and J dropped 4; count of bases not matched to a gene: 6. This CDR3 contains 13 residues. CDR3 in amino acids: CASTDREVTEAFF. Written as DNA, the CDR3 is TGCGCCAGCACCGACAGGGAGGTCACTGAAGCTTTCTTT.

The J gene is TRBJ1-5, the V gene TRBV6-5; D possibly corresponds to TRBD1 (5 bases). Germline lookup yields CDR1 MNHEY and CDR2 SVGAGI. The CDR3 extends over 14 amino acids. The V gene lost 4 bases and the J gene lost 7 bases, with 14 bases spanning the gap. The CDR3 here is CASSFREGWQPQHF. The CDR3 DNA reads TGTGCCAGCAGTTTCAGGGAAGGGTGGCAGCCCCAGCATTTT.

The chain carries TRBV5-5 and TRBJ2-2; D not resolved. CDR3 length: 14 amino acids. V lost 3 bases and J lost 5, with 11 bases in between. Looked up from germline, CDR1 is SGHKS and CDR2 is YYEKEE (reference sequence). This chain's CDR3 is CASSSEPGTGELFF. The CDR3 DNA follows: TGTGCCAGCAGCTCGGAGCCGGGTACCGGGGAGCTGTTTTTT.

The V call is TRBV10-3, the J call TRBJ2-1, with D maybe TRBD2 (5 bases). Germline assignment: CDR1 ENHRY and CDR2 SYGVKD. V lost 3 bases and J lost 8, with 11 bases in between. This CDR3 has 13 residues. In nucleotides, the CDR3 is TGTGCCATCAGTGACGGGGTATCCCATGAGCAGTTCTTC. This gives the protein CAISDGVSHEQFF.

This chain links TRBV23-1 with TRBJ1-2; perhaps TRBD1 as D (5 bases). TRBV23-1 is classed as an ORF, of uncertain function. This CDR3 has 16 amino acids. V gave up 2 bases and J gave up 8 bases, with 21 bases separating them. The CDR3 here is CASSQHPLDRRGGYTF. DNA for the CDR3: TGCGCCAGCAGTCAACACCCACTTGACAGAAGGGGCGGCTACACCTTC.

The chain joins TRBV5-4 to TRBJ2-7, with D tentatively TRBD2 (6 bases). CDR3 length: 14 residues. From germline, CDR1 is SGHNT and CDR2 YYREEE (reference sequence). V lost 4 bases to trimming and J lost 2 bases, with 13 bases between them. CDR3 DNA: TGTGCCAGCAGCGCGCGGGGATCGACCTACGAGCAGTACTTC. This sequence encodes CASSARGSTYEQYF.

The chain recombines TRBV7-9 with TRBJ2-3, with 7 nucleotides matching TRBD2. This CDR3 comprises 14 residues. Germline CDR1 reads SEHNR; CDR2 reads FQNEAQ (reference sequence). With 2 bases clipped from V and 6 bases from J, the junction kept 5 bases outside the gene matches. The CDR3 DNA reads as TGTGCCAGCAGCTTAAGTGGGGGGGTGGATACGCAGTATTTT. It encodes CASSLSGGVDTQYF.

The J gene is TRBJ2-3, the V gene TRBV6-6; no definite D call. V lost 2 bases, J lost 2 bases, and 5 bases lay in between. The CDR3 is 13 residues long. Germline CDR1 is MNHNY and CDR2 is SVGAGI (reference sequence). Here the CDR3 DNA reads TGTGCCAGCAGTTACCCTTCCACAGATACGCAGTATTTT. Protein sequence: CASSYPSTDTQYF.

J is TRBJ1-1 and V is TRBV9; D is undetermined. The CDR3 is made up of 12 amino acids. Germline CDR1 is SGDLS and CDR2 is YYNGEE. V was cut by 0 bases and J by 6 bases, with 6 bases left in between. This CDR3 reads CASSVDGPEAFF. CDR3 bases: TGTGCCAGCAGCGTAGATGGCCCTGAAGCTTTCTTT.

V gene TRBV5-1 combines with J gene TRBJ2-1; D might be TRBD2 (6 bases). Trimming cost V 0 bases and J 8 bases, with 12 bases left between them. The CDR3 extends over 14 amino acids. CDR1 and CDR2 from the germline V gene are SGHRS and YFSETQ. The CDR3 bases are TGCGCCAGCAGCTTGGCCGGGAGTCTCGATGAGCAGTTCTTC. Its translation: CASSLAGSLDEQFF. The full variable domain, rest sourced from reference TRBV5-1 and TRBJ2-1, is KAGVTQTPRYLIKTRGQQVTLSCSPISGHRSVSWYQQTPGQGLQFLFEYFSETQRNKGNFPGRFSGRQFSNSRSEMNVSTLELGDSALYLCASSLAGSLDEQFFGPGTRLTVL.

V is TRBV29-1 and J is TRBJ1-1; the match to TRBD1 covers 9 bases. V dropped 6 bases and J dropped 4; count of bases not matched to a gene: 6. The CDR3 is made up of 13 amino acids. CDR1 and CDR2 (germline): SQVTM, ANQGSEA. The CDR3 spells CSVTQGASTEAFF. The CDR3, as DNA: TGCAGCGTAACACAGGGGGCGAGCACTGAAGCTTTCTTT.

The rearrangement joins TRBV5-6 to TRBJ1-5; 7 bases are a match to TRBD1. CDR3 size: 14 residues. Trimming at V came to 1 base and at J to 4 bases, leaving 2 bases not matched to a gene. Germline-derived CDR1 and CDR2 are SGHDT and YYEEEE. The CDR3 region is CASSLRQGNQPQHF. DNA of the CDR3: TGTGCCAGCAGCTTGCGACAGGGAAATCAGCCCCAGCATTTT.

The DNA for the CDR3 is TGTGCCAGCAGCTTTAATTTAGCAGGGTTGACCGAGCAGTACTTC. Protein sequence: CASSFNLAGLTEQYF. The chain links TRBV7-2 to TRBJ2-7; D perhaps matches TRBD1 (5 bases). Between the trimmed V and J ends, which lost 3 bases and 6 bases, there was a span of 18 bases. The germline gives CDR1 SGHTA, CDR2 FQGNSA. CDR3 length: 15 amino acids.

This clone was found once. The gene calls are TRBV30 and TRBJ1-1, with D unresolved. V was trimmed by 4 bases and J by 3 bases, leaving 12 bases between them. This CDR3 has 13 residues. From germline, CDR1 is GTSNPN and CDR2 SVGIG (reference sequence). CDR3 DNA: TGTGCCTGGAACGCGGGAGTGGACACTGAAGCTTTCTTT. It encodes CAWNAGVDTEAFF.

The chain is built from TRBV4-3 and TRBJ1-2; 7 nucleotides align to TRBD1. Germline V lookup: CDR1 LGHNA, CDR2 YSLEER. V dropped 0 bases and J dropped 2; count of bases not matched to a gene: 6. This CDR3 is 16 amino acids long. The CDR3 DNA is TGCGCCAGCAGCCAAGATATGGCAGGGGGAAACTATGGCTACACCTTC. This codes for CASSQDMAGGNYGYTF.